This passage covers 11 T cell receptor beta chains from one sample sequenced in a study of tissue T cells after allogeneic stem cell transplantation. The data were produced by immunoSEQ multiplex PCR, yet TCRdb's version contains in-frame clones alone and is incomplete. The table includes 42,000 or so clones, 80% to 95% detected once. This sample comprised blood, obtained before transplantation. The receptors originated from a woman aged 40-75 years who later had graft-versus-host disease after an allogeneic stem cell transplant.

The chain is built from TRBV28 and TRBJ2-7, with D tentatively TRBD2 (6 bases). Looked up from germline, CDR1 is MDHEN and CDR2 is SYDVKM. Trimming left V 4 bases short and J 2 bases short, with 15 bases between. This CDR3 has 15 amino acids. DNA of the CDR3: TGTGCCAGCAGTTACGCGGGGAGTGCCACCTACGAGCAGTACTTC. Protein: CASSYAGSATYEQYF.

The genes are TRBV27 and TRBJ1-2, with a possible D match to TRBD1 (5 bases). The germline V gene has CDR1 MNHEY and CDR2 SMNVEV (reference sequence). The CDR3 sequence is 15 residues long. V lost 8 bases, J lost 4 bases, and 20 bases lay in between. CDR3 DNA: TGTGCCAGCCGTAGACTGCGGACCGACAGCTATGGCTACACCTTC. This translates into CASRRLRTDSYGYTF.

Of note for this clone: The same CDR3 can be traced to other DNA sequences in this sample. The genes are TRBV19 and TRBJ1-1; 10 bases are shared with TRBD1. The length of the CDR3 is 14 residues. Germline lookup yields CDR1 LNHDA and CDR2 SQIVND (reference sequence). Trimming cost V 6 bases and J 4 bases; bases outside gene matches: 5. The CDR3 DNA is TGTGCCAGTAGCGGGACAGGGGCGATCACTGAAGCTTTCTTT. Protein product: CASSGTGAITEAFF.

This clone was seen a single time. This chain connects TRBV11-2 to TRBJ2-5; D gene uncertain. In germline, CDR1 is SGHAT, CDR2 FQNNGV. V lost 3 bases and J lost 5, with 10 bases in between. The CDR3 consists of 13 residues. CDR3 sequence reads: CASSFSPKETQYF. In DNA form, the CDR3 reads TGTGCCAGCAGCTTTTCACCGAAGGAGACCCAGTACTTC.

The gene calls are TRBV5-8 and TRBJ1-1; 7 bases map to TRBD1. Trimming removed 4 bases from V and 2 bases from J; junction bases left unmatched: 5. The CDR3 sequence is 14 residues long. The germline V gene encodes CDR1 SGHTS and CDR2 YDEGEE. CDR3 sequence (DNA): TGTGCCAGCAGCATGGGACAGACAAACACTGAAGCTTTCTTT. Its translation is CASSMGQTNTEAFF.

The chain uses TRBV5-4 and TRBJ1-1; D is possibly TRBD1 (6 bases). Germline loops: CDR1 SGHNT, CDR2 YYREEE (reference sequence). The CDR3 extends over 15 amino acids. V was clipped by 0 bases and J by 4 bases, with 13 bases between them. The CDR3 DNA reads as TGTGCCAGCAGCTTGGCTGGACAGTTGGCCACTGAAGCTTTCTTT. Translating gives CASSLAGQLATEAFF.

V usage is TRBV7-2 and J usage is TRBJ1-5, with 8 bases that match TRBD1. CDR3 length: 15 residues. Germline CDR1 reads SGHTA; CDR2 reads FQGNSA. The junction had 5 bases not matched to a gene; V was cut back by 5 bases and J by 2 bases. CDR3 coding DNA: TGTGCCAGCAGCCCTGTGGGACAGGGCAATCAGCCCCAGCATTTT. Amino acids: CASSPVGQGNQPQHF.

The CDR3 DNA follows: TGTGCCAGCAGCTTGGGCGGGAGCGGGCAAGATACGCAGTATTTT. Translation: CASSLGGSGQDTQYF. The V gene is TRBV5-4, the J gene TRBJ2-3, with 7 bases matching TRBD2. V shed 0 bases, J shed 5 bases, and the junction held 6 bases outside the gene matches. Per germline, CDR1 SGHNT and CDR2 YYREEE (reference sequence). The CDR3 loop spans 15 amino acids.

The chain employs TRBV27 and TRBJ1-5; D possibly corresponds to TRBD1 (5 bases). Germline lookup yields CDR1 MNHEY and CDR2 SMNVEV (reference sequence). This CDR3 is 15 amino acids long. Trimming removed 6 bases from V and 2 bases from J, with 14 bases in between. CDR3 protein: CASSSGGSGNQPQHF. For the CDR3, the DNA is TGTGCCAGCAGCTCGGGGGGGTCTGGCAATCAGCCCCAGCATTTT.

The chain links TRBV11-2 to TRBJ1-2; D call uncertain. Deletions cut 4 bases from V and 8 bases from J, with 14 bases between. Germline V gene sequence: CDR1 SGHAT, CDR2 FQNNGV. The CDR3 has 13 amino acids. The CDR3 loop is CASSSTVLRGYTF. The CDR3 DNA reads TGTGCCAGCAGCTCTACAGTGCTTCGGGGCTACACCTTC.

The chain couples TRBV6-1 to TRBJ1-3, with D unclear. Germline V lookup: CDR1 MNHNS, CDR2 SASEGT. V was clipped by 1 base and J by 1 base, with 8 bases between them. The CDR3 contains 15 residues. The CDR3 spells CASSEVSGSGNTIYF. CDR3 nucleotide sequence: TGTGCCAGCAGTGAAGTATCGGGGTCTGGAAACACCATATATTTT.